This T cell receptor (beta chain) was documented in a study of blood T cells in healthy people across ages. On the study more broadly: The capture of about one barcoded beta molecule per two T cells was achieved by template switching.

For the second PCR, which ran for about 6 to 11 cycles, a sample-barcoded 5' primer and a J-beta primer mix were used. TCRdb re-analysed the 5' RACE reads in MiXCR, keeping a single row per CDR3 protein. The sample yields approximately 800,000 distinct CDR3 sequences, about 62% seen once. The V end was cut by 8 bases, the J end by 3 bases, with 20 bases between. The V gene's germline CDR1 is MNHEY and CDR2 SVGEGT. The CDR3 is made up of 16 amino acids. Findings and caveats of the study: Reliance upon unsorted PBMCs precluded definitive naive versus antigen-experienced comparison. The recorded TCR beta diversity per million T cells decreased in a roughly linear manner with age.

This clonotype was counted a single time. Its target is unknown. This receptor was obtained from a man younger than 45 in good health. The chain is built from TRBV6-2 or TRBV6-3 and TRBJ2-1, with a tentative D call TRBD1 (6 bases). What was sequenced was blood. The CDR3 DNA reads TGTGCCAGCCAAGAGGCGCGGACAGCGCACTACAATGAGCAGTTCTTC. Residues: CASQEARTAHYNEQFF.